This TCR beta chain was documented in a study of T-cell memory formation after mild COVID-19. Study-level background: The two donors had largely donor-specific TCR clusters.

From germline, CDR1 is SGDLS and CDR2 YYNGEE. V dropped 2 bases and J dropped 6; count of bases not matched to a gene: 8. CDR3 length: 15 residues. This clonotype was counted only a few times. The antigen remains undetermined. cDNA libraries for TCR alpha and TCR beta, carrying sample barcodes and UMIs, came from 5'RACE with constant-segment primers. TCRdb reprocessed the 5' RACE reads with MiXCR, giving one entry per CDR3 protein. The sample shows roughly 47,000 distinct CDR3 sequences, around 7.3% of them seen only once. Overall study results and limits: Day 37-peaking second-wave clones had unconfirmed SARS-CoV-2 specificity.

This TCR was recovered from a young man who had mild COVID-19 (a few samples of this study predate the infection). Cell type and time point are not known. What was sequenced was PBMCs or a T cell subset sorted from them (not recorded which). The chain has TRBV9 and TRBJ1-1; TRBD1 aligns across 9 bases. CDR3 bases: TGTGCCAGCAGCGTCACCGGGACAGGGCGCTCTGAAGCTTTCTTT. This encodes CASSVTGTGRSEAFF.